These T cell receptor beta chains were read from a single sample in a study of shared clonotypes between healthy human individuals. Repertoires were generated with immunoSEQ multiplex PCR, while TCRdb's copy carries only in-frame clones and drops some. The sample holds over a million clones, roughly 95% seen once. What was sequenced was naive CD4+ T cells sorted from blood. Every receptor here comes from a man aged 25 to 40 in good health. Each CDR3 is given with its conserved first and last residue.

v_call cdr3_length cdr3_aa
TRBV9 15 CASSPWTGRSYEQYF
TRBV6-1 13 CASSVDNNQPQHF
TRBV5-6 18 CASSWGTSGLRVTGELFF
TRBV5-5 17 CASSLYVRRGIQETQYF
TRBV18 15 CASSSGAGSAYEQYF
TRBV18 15 CASFLRAGGENEQFF
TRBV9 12 CASSVTGNGYTF
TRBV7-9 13 CASSLQGETEAFF
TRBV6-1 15 CASSEGGRVYNEQFF
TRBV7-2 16 CASSLFGAGVGGEQYF
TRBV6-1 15 CASQGTSGSTDTQYF
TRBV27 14 CASSRLTVPGELFF
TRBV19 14 CASSPAQGFSEAFF
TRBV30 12 CAWDRLAHEQYF
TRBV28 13 CASNLRINNEQFF
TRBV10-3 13 CAISEAGSNEQFF
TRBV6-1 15 CASTIAGGLSYEQYF
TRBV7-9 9 CAINNEQFF
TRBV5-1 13 CASSPGGNTEAFF
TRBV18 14 CASSPLGSPDTQYF
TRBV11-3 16 CASREMTGNRNYGYTF
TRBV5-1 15 CASSLDIGEINIQYF
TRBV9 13 CASSRQSSYEQYF
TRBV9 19 CASSARGGYQGSGANVLTF
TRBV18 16 CASSPQQGSMNTEAFF
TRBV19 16 CASSIWGPSSNQPQHF
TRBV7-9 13 CASSWPGANVLTF
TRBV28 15 CASSFLPPGDEKLFF
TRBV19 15 CASSVGQGAGQPQHF
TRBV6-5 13 CASTGRGSYGYTF
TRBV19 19 CASSMSGWGNRWSRMEQFF
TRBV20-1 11 CSARLRYEQYF
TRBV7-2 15 CASSPGGGRDGELFF
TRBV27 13 CASSRGGGIEQYF
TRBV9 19 CASSVASWGYSGSSQTQYF
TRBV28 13 CASNFQGRYEQYF
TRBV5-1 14 CASSPGTSGRVTYF
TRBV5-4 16 CASSLGGTGGVNEQFF